The sequence of this TCR beta chain was determined in a study of T cell repertoires in cytomegalovirus infection. Study-level findings and limits: Clonotypes of TCR beta that were HLA-C-restricted and CMV-specific dominated the ex vivo response. Summed frequency of shared TCR beta families picked out CMV carriers who also had the relevant HLA.

Germline assignment: CDR1 SGHKS and CDR2 YYEKEE (reference sequence). The CDR3 contains 12 residues. The V and J ends lost 1 base and 8 bases respectively, with 7 bases between them. TCRdb called the reads again in MiXCR, with one record for every CDR3 protein. The sample holds about 740,000 distinct CDR3 sequences, roughly 36% seen once. About this clonotype itself: As yet, its antigen is unknown.

This clonotype was obtained from a human donor in good health (CMV status not recorded). Some clones in this sample may be carry-over from other donors' samples. Sequencing was carried out using PBMCs. The V call is TRBV5-5, the J call TRBJ2-1; D unclear. The CDR3 coding sequence is TGTGCCAGCAGCTTGTATTCGGATGAGCAGTTCTTC. Translation: CASSLYSDEQFF.